These 12 T cell receptor beta chains were all obtained from the same sample, sequenced in a study of OX40 agonist ivuxolimab in advanced cancers. TCRdb's table, derived via immunoSEQ multiplex PCR, lists solely in-frame clones and lacks some. The repertoire has about 60,000 clones, roughly nine tenths of them found once; the top ten carry about 12%. Source: CD4+ or CD8+ T cells sorted from blood, taken in a trial of the OX40 agonist ivuxolimab. All receptors derive from an adult with an advanced solid tumor such as melanoma, head and neck, liver or kidney cancer.

This rearrangement joins TRBV7-9 to TRBJ1-3, with D unclear. Germline CDR1 is SEHNR and CDR2 is FQNEAQ (reference sequence). V gave up 3 bases and J gave up 4 bases, with 4 bases separating them. The CDR3 extends over 12 amino acids. For the CDR3, the DNA is TGTGCCAGCAGCTTTGACGGAAACACCATATATTTT. Its protein product is CASSFDGNTIYF.

The gene calls are TRBV10-3 and TRBJ2-5; 8 bases are shared with TRBD2. V was clipped by 5 bases and J by 1 base; unmatched bases: 12. CDR1 and CDR2 (germline): ENHRY, SYGVKD. The length of the CDR3 is 17 residues. CDR3 in amino acids: CAISPRGPLAAQETQYF. Written as DNA, the CDR3 is TGTGCCATCAGTCCCCGAGGGCCACTAGCGGCCCAAGAGACCCAGTACTTC.

This chain uses TRBV30 with TRBJ2-5, with unresolved D. Trimming stripped 5 bases from V and 5 bases from J, with 12 bases between. This CDR3 contains 12 residues. Germline values: CDR1 GTSNPN, CDR2 SVGIG (reference sequence). The CDR3 here is CAWRHPRETQYF. The DNA for the CDR3 is TGTGCCTGGCGTCACCCCCGGGAGACCCAGTACTTC.

The chain joins TRBV5-1 to TRBJ2-7; 12 bases agree with TRBD2. Trimming at V came to 3 bases and at J to 5 bases, leaving 9 bases not matched to a gene. The CDR3 contains 16 residues. Per the germline V gene, CDR1 is SGHRS and CDR2 is YFSETQ. CDR3 protein: CASSSGLAGSKDEQYF. The CDR3 nucleotides read TGCGCCAGCAGCTCTGGACTAGCGGGAAGTAAGGACGAGCAGTACTTC. Based on the CDR3 plus reference TRBV5-1 and TRBJ2-7, the full variable domain is KAGVTQTPRYLIKTRGQQVTLSCSPISGHRSVSWYQQTPGQGLQFLFEYFSETQRNKGNFPGRFSGRQFSNSRSEMNVSTLELGDSALYLCASSSGLAGSKDEQYFGPGTRLTVT.

This clone was picked up one time. The CDR3 bases are TGTGCCAGCAGTTACTCGCGGGTTGAAAAACTGTTTTTT. Protein sequence: CASSYSRVEKLFF. The chain employs TRBV6-5 and TRBJ1-4; D is uncertain. There are 13 residues in the CDR3. The V and J ends lost 0 bases and 7 bases respectively, with 6 bases between them. Germline V gene data show CDR1 as MNHEY and CDR2 as SVGAGI.

The J gene is TRBJ2-7, the V gene TRBV28, with 10 bases lining up with TRBD2. Germline values: CDR1 MDHEN, CDR2 SYDVKM. The CDR3 length is 14 residues. Losses at the gene ends were 3 bases for V and 5 bases for J; bases not matched to a gene: 4. The CDR3 bases are TGTGCCAGCAGTTTGGGACTAGCGTCCCACGAGCAGTACTTC. Translation gives CASSLGLASHEQYF.

This sequence joins TRBV11-2 and TRBJ2-5; D not resolved. Trimming took off 6 bases at V and 5 bases at J, with 10 bases between the two ends. The CDR3 has 12 residues. Germline CDR1 SGHAT, CDR2 FQNNGV. CDR3 sequence: CASSPERETQYF. The CDR3 coding sequence is TGTGCCAGCAGTCCAGAGAGGGAGACCCAGTACTTC.

The V call is TRBV5-1, the J call TRBJ1-4; D is undetermined. This CDR3 has 16 residues. Trimming left V 2 bases short and J 0 bases short, with 11 bases between. Germline CDR1 SGHRS, CDR2 YFSETQ. CDR3 residues: CASSLEHSATNEKLFF. CDR3 DNA sequence: TGCGCCAGCAGCTTAGAACACTCTGCAACTAATGAAAAACTGTTTTTT.

The chain has TRBV5-5 and TRBJ2-1; 10 nucleotides line up with TRBD2. The J segment lost 6 bases and the V segment lost 1 base, leaving 4 bases of the junction unmatched. Germline lookup yields CDR1 SGHKS and CDR2 YYEKEE (reference sequence). The CDR3 loop spans 15 amino acids. CDR3 sequence: CASSLNLAGANEQFF. DNA of the CDR3: TGTGCCAGCAGCTTGAATCTAGCGGGGGCCAATGAGCAGTTCTTC.

V is TRBV5-5 and J is TRBJ1-2, with D unresolved. Germline-derived CDR1 and CDR2 are SGHKS and YYEKEE (reference sequence). Trimming pared 0 bases from V and 0 bases from J, leaving 12 bases between. This CDR3 has 16 residues. The CDR3 region has the DNA TGTGCCAGCAGCTTGGGCCAGCTTTTAGCTAACTATGGCTACACCTTC. It codes for CASSLGQLLANYGYTF.

This rearrangement joins TRBV4-2 to TRBJ2-1; no firm D call. V was trimmed by 0 bases and J by 7 bases, leaving 7 bases between them. Germline V CDR1 and CDR2: LGHNA, YNFKEQ. The CDR3 consists of 13 residues. The chain's CDR3 is CASSQDKLNEQFF. CDR3 sequence (DNA): TGTGCCAGCAGCCAAGATAAGCTGAATGAGCAGTTCTTC.

The V gene is TRBV5-4, the J gene TRBJ2-7, with TRBD2 matching over 8 bases. This CDR3 spans 15 amino acids. Germline loops: CDR1 SGHNT, CDR2 YYREEE (reference sequence). Trimming cost V 2 bases and J 0 bases; bases outside gene matches: 4. The CDR3 reads CASSLKRGSSYEQYV. CDR3 bases: TGTGCCAGCAGCTTAAAGCGGGGGAGCTCCTACGAGCAGTACGTC.